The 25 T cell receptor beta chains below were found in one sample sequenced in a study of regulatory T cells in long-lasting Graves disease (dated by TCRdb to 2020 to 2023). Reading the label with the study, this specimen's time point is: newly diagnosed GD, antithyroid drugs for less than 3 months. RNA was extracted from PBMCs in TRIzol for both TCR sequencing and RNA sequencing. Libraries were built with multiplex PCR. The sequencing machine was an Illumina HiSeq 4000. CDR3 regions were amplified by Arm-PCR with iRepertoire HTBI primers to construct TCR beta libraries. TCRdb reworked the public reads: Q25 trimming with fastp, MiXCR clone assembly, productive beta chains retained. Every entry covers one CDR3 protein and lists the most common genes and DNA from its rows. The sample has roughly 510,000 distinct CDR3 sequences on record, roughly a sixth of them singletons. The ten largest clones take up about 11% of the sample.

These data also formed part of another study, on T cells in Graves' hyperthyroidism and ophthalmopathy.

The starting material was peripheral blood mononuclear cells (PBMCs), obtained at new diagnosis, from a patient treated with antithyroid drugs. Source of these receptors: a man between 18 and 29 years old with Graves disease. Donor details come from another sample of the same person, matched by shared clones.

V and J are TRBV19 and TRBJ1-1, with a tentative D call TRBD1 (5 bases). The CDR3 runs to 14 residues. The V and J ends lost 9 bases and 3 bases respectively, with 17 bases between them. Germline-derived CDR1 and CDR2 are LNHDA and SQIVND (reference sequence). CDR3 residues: CASDVGRGDTEAFF. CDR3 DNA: TGTGCCAGCGACGTAGGGAGAGGGGACACTGAAGCTTTCTTT.

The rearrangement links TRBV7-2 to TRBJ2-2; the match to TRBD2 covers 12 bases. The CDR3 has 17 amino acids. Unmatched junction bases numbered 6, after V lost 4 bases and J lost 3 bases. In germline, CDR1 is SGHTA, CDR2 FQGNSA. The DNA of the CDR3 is TGTGCCAGCAGCTCAAGGGCTAGCGGGAGGGACACCGGGGAGCTGTTTTTT. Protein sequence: CASSSRASGRDTGELFF.

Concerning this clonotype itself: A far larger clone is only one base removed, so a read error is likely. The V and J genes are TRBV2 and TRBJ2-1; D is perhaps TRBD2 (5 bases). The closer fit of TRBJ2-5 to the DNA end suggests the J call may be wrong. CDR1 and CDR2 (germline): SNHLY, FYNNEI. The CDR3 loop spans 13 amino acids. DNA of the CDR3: TGTGCCAGCGGGCGCTCTAGCCCAGAGACCCAGTACTTC. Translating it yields CASGRSSPETQYF.

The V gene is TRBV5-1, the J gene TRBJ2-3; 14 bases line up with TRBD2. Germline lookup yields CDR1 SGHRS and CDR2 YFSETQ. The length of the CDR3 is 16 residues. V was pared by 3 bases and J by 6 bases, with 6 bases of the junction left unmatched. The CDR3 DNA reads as TGCGCCAGCAGCTGGGGGACTAGCGGGAGTTTGGATACGCAGTATTTT. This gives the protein CASSWGTSGSLDTQYF. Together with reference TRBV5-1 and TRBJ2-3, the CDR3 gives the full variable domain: KAGVTQTPRYLIKTRGQQVTLSCSPISGHRSVSWYQQTPGQGLQFLFEYFSETQRNKGNFPGRFSGRQFSNSRSEMNVSTLELGDSALYLCASSWGTSGSLDTQYFGPGTRLTVL.

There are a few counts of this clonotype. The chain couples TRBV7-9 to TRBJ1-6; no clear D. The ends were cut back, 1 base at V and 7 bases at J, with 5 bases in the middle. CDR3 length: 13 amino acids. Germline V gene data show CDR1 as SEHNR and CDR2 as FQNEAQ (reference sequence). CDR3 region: CASSLDGNSPLHF. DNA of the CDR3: TGTGCCAGCAGCTTAGACGGGAATTCACCCCTCCACTTT.

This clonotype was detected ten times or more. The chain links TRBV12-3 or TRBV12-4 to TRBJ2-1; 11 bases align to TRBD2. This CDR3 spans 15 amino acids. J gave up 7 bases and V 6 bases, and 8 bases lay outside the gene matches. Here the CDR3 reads CASSLLAGVGNEQFF. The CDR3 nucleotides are TGTGCCAGCAGCCTACTAGCGGGAGTTGGGAATGAGCAGTTCTTC.

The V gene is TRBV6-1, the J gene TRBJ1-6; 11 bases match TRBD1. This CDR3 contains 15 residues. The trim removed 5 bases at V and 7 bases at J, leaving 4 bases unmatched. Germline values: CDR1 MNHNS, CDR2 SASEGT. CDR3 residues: CASSRDRGWNSPLHF. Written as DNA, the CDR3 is TGTGCCAGCAGTAGGGACAGGGGGTGGAATTCACCCCTCCACTTT.

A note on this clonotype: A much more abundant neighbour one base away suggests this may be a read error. The CDR3 nucleotides read TGTGCCGGGGGAGACAGTCTTCACACTAAAGCTTTCTTT. Translating gives CAGGDSLHTKAFF. This sequence joins TRBV6-2 or TRBV6-3 and TRBJ1-1, with D perhaps TRBD1 (5 bases). Germline V CDR1 and CDR2: MNHEY, SVGEGT. The CDR3 loop spans 13 amino acids.

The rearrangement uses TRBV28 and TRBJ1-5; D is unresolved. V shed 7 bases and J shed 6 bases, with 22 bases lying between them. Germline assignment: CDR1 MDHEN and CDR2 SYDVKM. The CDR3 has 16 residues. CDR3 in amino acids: CASTLSGPGGGQPQHF. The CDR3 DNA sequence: TGTGCCAGCACCCTCTCCGGCCCAGGAGGCGGTCAGCCCCAGCATTTT.

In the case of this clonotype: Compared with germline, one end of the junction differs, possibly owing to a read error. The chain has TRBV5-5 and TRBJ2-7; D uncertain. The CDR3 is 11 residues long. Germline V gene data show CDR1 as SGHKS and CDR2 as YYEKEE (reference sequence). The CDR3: CASSLLGSSSF. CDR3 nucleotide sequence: TGTGCCAGCAGCTTGTTAGGCAGCTCTTCCTTC. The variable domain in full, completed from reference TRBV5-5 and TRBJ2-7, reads DAGVTQSPTHLIKTRGQQVTLRCSPISGHKSVSWYQQVLGQGPQFIFQYYEKEERGRGNFPDRFSARQFPNYSSELNVNALLLGDSALYLCASSLLGSSSFGPGTRLTVT.

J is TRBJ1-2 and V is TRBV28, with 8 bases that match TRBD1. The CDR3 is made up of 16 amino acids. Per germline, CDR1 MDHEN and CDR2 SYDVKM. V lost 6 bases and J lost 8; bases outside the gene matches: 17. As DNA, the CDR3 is TGTGCCAGCAGCCATGGAATAACCAGGGGGCGCAGGGGCTACACCTTC. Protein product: CASSHGITRGRRGYTF.

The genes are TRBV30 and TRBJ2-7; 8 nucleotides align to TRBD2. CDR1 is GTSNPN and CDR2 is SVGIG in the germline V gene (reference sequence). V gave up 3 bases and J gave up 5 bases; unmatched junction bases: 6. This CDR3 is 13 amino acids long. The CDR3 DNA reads TGTGCCTGGAGCGCTAGCGGGCACAACGAGCAGTACTTC. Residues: CAWSASGHNEQYF.

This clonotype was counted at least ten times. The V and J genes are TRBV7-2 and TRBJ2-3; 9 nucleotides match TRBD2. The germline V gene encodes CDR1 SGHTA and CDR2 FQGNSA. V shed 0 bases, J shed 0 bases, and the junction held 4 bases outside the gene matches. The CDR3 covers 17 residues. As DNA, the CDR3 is TGTGCCAGCAGCTTAGCCCCTAGCGGGGTTAGCACAGATACGCAGTATTTT. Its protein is CASSLAPSGVSTDTQYF.

CDR3 in DNA: TGTGCCAGCAGCTTAAGTGCCGGGACTAGTAATAATGAGCAGTTCTTC. The encoded protein is CASSLSAGTSNNEQFF. This sequence joins TRBV7-9 and TRBJ2-1; 8 positions match TRBD2. The CDR3 is made up of 16 amino acids. Germline CDR1 reads SEHNR; CDR2 reads FQNEAQ (reference sequence). The ends lost 2 bases at V and 7 bases at J; junction bases unmatched: 10.

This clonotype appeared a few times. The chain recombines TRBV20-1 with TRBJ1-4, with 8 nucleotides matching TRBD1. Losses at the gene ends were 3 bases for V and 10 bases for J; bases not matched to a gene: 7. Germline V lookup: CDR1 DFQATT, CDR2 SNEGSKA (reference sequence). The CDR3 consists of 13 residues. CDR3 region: CSARGQAPGKLFF. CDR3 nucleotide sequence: TGCAGTGCTAGGGGACAGGCCCCGGGAAAACTGTTTTTT.

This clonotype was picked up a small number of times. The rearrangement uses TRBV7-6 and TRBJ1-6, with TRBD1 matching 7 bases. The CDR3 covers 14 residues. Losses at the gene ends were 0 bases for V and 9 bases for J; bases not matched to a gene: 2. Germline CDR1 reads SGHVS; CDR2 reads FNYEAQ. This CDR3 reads CASSLAGGSSPLHF. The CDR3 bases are TGTGCCAGCAGCTTAGCAGGGGGCAGTTCACCCCTCCACTTT.

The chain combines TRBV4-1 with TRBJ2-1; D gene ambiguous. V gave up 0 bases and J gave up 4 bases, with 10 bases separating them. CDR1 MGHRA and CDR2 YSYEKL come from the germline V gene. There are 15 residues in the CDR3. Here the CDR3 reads CASSQDMPGYNEQFF. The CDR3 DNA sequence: TGCGCCAGCAGCCAAGACATGCCCGGGTACAATGAGCAGTTCTTC.

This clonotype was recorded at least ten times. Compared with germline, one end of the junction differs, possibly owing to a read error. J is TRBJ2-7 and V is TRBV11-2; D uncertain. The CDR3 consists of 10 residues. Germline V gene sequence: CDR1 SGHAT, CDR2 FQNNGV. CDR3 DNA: TGTGCCAGCAGCTTAGTCGACGCAAACTTC. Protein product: CASSLVDANF.

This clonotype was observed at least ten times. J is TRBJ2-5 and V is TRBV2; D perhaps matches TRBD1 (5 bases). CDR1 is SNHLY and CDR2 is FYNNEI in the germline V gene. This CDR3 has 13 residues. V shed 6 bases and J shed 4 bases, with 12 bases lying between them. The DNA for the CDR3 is TGTGCCAGCAGGAAGACAGAACTAGAGACCCAGTACTTC. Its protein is CASRKTELETQYF.

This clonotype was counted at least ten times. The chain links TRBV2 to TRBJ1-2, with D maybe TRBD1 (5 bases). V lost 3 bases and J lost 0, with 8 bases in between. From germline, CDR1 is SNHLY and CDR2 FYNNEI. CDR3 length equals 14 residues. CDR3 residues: CASSERGANYGYTF. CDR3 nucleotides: TGTGCCAGCAGTGAGAGGGGAGCTAACTATGGCTACACCTTC. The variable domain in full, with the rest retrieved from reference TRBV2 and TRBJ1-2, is EPEVTQTPSHQVTQMGQEVILRCVPISNHLYFYWYRQILGQKVEFLVSFYNNEISEKSEIFDDQFSVERPDGSNFTLKIRSTKLEDSAMYFCASSERGANYGYTFGSGTRLTVV.

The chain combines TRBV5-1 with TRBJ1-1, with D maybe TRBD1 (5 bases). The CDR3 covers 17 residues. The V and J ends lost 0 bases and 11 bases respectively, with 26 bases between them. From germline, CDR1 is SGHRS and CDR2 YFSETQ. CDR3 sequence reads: CASSLGPTGELALEAFF. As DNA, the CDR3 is TGCGCCAGCAGCTTGGGCCCTACGGGGGAGCTGGCATTGGAGGCTTTCTTT.

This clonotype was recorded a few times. CDR3 in amino acids: CASSSPGRAGGTEAFF. CDR3 in DNA: TGTGCCAGCAGCTCCCCGGGCAGGGCAGGCGGCACTGAAGCTTTCTTT. The chain joins TRBV2 to TRBJ1-1; D possibly corresponds to TRBD1 (5 bases). V lost 6 bases and J lost 4, with 21 bases in between. CDR1 is SNHLY and CDR2 is FYNNEI in the germline V gene. The CDR3 loop spans 16 amino acids. Filled out from reference TRBV2 and TRBJ1-1, the complete variable domain reads EPEVTQTPSHQVTQMGQEVILRCVPISNHLYFYWYRQILGQKVEFLVSFYNNEISEKSEIFDDQFSVERPDGSNFTLKIRSTKLEDSAMYFCASSSPGRAGGTEAFFGQGTRLTVV.

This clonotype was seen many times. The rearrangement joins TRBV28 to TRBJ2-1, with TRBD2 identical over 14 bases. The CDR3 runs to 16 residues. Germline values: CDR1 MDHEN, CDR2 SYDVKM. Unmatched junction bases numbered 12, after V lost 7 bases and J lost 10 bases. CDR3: CASTLMGLAGVGEQFF. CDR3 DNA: TGTGCCAGCACCCTAATGGGACTAGCGGGAGTGGGCGAGCAGTTCTTC.

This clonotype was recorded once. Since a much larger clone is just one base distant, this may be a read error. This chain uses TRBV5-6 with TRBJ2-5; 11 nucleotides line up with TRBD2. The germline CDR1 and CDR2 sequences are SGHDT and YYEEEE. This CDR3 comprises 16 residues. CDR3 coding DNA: TGTGTCAGCAGCTCACGACTAGCGGGACACGAAGAGACCCAGTACTTC. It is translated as CVSSSRLAGHEETQYF.

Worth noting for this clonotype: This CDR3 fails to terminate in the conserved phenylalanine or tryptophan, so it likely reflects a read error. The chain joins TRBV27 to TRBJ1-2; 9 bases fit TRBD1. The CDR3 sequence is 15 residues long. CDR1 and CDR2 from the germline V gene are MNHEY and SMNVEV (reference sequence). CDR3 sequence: CASSLSGTGNYGYTL. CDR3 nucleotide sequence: TGTGCCAGCAGTTTATCCGGGACAGGGAACTACGGCTACACCCTC.